Each of the 31 T cell receptor beta chains below was sequenced from the same sample in a study of MAIT cells during Salmonella Paratyphi A infection. Study-wide points: MAIT TRBV usage was oligoclonal, favouring TRBV20 and TRBV6.

Indicated time point: before S. Paratyphi A challenge (baseline). Flow cytometry identified and sorted MAIT cells as Valpha7.2+ CD161+ T cells. TCRdb analysed the 5' RACE reads with MiXCR anew, one entry per CDR3 protein. Among about 940 distinct CDR3 sequences listed, 20% to 25% were seen once. Their target antigens are unknown. This specimen was MAIT cells from blood, taken at the first sampling point of the challenge study. These receptors were collected from a person between 18 and 75 years old who was deliberately infected with Salmonella Paratyphi A in a paratyphoid fever challenge study.

The rearrangement uses TRBV20-1 and TRBJ1-6, with D perhaps matching TRBD1 (5 bases). Germline assignment: CDR1 DFQATT and CDR2 SNEGSKA (reference sequence). With 6 bases removed from V and 5 bases from J, the gap between germline ends came to 17 bases. The CDR3 covers 15 residues. The CDR3 protein is CSAHLNRGDNSPLHF. In nucleotides, the CDR3 is TGCAGTGCGCATTTAAATAGGGGCGATAATTCACCCCTCCACTTT.

The gene calls are TRBV20-1 and TRBJ2-1; D call uncertain. Germline V gene lookup returns CDR1 DFQATT and CDR2 SNEGSKA (reference sequence). The CDR3 length is 15 residues. Trimming removed 0 bases at V and 0 bases at J, with 9 bases between. CDR3 sequence reads: CSARDPATSYNEQFF. The DNA of the CDR3 is TGCAGTGCTAGAGATCCAGCGACCTCCTACAATGAGCAGTTCTTC.

This clonotype is judged hyperexpanded (1% or more). The chain carries TRBV3-1 and TRBJ2-1; 11 nucleotides match TRBD2. Germline CDR1 LGHDT, CDR2 YNNKEL (reference sequence). Losses at the gene ends were 1 base for V and 5 bases for J; bases not matched to a gene: 16. CDR3 length: 20 residues. CDR3 nucleotide sequence: TGTGCCAGCAGCCAAGTACTCTTTTCCTCTAGCGGGAGGAGGAACAATGAGCAGTTCTTC. This gives the protein CASSQVLFSSSGRRNNEQFF.

The sample holds one count of this clonotype. This chain uses TRBV9 with TRBJ2-5, with a tentative D call TRBD2 (7 bases). Germline values: CDR1 SGDLS, CDR2 YYNGEE. Trimming took 0 bases from V and 11 from J, leaving 26 bases between them. The CDR3 length is 17 residues. CDR3 sequence reads: CASSVGGRGRAPDTQYF. For the CDR3, the DNA is TGTGCCAGCAGCGTAGGAGGAAGGGGGAGGGCCCCAGATACGCAGTACTTC.

The DNA of the CDR3 is TGCAGTGCTAGAGCGGAGCGGGAGGGCTACAATGAGCAGTTCTTC. Its protein product is CSARAEREGYNEQFF. The gene calls are TRBV20-1 and TRBJ2-1, with 10 bases that match TRBD2. V dropped 1 base and J dropped 3; count of bases not matched to a gene: 3. This CDR3 has 15 amino acids. The germline V gene has CDR1 DFQATT and CDR2 SNEGSKA (reference sequence).

In its sample, this clonotype ranks as medium-sized. The J gene is TRBJ2-1, the V gene TRBV6-4; TRBD2 agrees at 8 bases. With 5 bases clipped from V and 5 bases from J, the junction kept 5 bases outside the gene matches. Germline values: CDR1 MRHNA, CDR2 SNTAGT. This CDR3 is 14 amino acids long. The CDR3 sequence: CASSRAGENNEQFF. CDR3 bases: TGTGCCAGCAGTCGAGCGGGAGAGAACAATGAGCAGTTCTTC.

In its sample, this clonotype was seen a few times. The V gene is TRBV20-1, the J gene TRBJ2-2; D is undetermined. CDR1 and CDR2 (germline): DFQATT, SNEGSKA (reference sequence). V was shortened by 0 bases and J by 5 bases, with 10 bases between the two germline ends. This CDR3 spans 14 amino acids. For the CDR3, the DNA is TGCAGTGCTAGAGACTTCCAGATAACCGGGGAGCTGTTTTTT. It translates to CSARDFQITGELFF.

This chain uses TRBV30 with TRBJ1-2, with D possibly TRBD1 on 5 matching bases. Deletions cut 5 bases from V and 7 bases from J, with 11 bases between. The germline V gene has CDR1 GTSNPN and CDR2 SVGIG (reference sequence). The length of the CDR3 is 11 residues. The chain's CDR3 is CAWGGPRGYTF. The CDR3 DNA follows: TGTGCCTGGGGGGGACCCCGTGGCTACACCTTC. The whole variable domain, remainder taken from reference TRBV30 and TRBJ1-2, is SQTIHQWPATLVQPVGSPLSLECTVEGTSNPNLYWYRQAAGRGLQLLFYSVGIGQISSEVPQNLSASRPQDRQFILSSKKLLLSDSGFYLCAWGGPRGYTFGSGTRLTVV.

In this sample, this clonotype is medium-sized. This chain connects TRBV7-2 to TRBJ2-2; TRBD2 aligns across 7 bases. V was clipped by 4 bases and J by 5 bases; unmatched bases: 7. The CDR3 sequence is 15 residues long. Germline V lookup: CDR1 SGHTA, CDR2 FQGNSA. The CDR3: CASSSLGGMTGELFF. CDR3 nucleotides: TGTGCCAGCAGCTCACTCGGGGGGATGACCGGGGAGCTGTTTTTT.

This chain's CDR3 is CASSQEEGSGANVLTF. The CDR3 nucleotides read TGCGCCAGCAGCCAAGAAGAGGGCTCTGGGGCCAACGTCCTGACTTTC. J is TRBJ2-6 and V is TRBV4-1; tentatively, D is TRBD2 (5 bases). This CDR3 region has 16 residues. The germline V gene has CDR1 MGHRA and CDR2 YSYEKL. V lost 0 bases to trimming and J lost 0 bases, with 6 bases between them.

By sample fraction, this clonotype is medium-sized. The chain carries TRBV6-4 and TRBJ2-1; 10 bases map to TRBD2. V shed 4 bases, J shed 0 bases, and the junction held 0 bases outside the gene matches. Per the germline V gene, CDR1 is MRHNA and CDR2 is SNTAGT. The CDR3 is made up of 15 amino acids. The CDR3 loop is CASSVAGGSYNEQFF. DNA of the CDR3: TGTGCCAGCAGTGTAGCGGGAGGCTCCTACAATGAGCAGTTCTTC.

This clonotype qualifies as hyperexpanded (1% or more). The CDR3 loop reads CSASFTHIGSSYNEQFF. CDR3 in DNA: TGCAGTGCTAGCTTTACCCATATAGGGTCCTCCTACAATGAGCAGTTCTTC. The chain carries TRBV20-1 and TRBJ2-1; D gene uncertain. V was pared by 3 bases and J by 0 bases, with 18 bases between. Per germline, CDR1 DFQATT and CDR2 SNEGSKA (reference sequence). The CDR3 runs 17 residues.

This clonotype was detected only a few times. This chain links TRBV6-1 with TRBJ2-3; 7 nucleotides line up with TRBD2. Trimming at V came to 1 base and at J to 2 bases, leaving 0 bases not matched to a gene. Germline V gene lookup returns CDR1 MNHNS and CDR2 SASEGT. The CDR3 spans 14 residues. The CDR3 nucleotides are TGTGCCAGCAGTGAAGGACTAGCCACAGATACGCAGTATTTT. The encoded protein is CASSEGLATDTQYF.

This clonotype appeared a few times. The chain combines TRBV6-4 with TRBJ2-1, with 13 bases identical to TRBD2. Germline V gene sequence: CDR1 MRHNA, CDR2 SNTAGT. The V segment lost 4 bases and the J segment 6 bases; nucleotides outside the gene matches: 0. The CDR3 contains 14 residues. CDR3 residues: CASSGLAGGNEQFF. The CDR3 DNA follows: TGTGCCAGCAGTGGACTAGCGGGGGGCAATGAGCAGTTCTTC.

The V call is TRBV27, the J call TRBJ2-1, with D uncertain. Germline values: CDR1 MNHEY, CDR2 SMNVEV (reference sequence). V was shortened by 6 bases and J by 2 bases, with 14 bases between the two germline ends. The CDR3 consists of 15 residues. The CDR3 DNA follows: TGTGCCAGCAGCAACACGGGTGAGGCCTACAATGAGCAGTTCTTC. Encoded protein: CASSNTGEAYNEQFF.

V and J are TRBV6-1 and TRBJ2-5; the match to TRBD2 covers 8 bases. The germline gives CDR1 MNHNS, CDR2 SASEGT. The ends lost 1 base at V and 2 bases at J; junction bases unmatched: 3. The CDR3 has 15 amino acids. The chain's CDR3 is CASSEVGGGQETQYF. Written as DNA, the CDR3 is TGTGCCAGCAGTGAAGTCGGCGGGGGGCAAGAGACCCAGTACTTC.

This clonotype was detected a few times. The chain couples TRBV20-1 to TRBJ2-7; 11 bases align to TRBD2. After removal of 3 bases from V and 4 bases from J, the junction contained 2 bases not matched to a gene. CDR1 is DFQATT, CDR2 SNEGSKA, per germline (reference sequence). CDR3 length equals 13 residues. The CDR3 loop reads CSARGLADYEQYF. In DNA, the CDR3 is TGCAGTGCTAGGGGACTAGCGGATTACGAGCAGTACTTC.

This clonotype was counted between two and nine times. V is TRBV7-9 and J is TRBJ2-7; TRBD2 might be the D (5 bases). The germline gives CDR1 SEHNR, CDR2 FQNEAQ (reference sequence). The CDR3 is 12 amino acids. Trimming left V 5 bases short and J 4 bases short, with 9 bases between. In DNA form, the CDR3 reads TGTGCCAGCAGCCCGGGGAGTTACGAGCAGTACTTC. Residues: CASSPGSYEQYF.

The V call is TRBV5-1, the J call TRBJ2-5, with D tentatively TRBD2 (5 bases). V gave up 1 base and J gave up 6 bases, with 10 bases separating them. The CDR3 covers 13 residues. Germline assignment: CDR1 SGHRS and CDR2 YFSETQ. CDR3 amino acids: CASSLSGEKTQYF. The CDR3, as DNA: TGCGCCAGCAGCTTGTCCGGGGAAAAGACCCAGTACTTC. Full variable domain (rest looked up from reference TRBV5-1 and TRBJ2-5): KAGVTQTPRYLIKTRGQQVTLSCSPISGHRSVSWYQQTPGQGLQFLFEYFSETQRNKGNFPGRFSGRQFSNSRSEMNVSTLELGDSALYLCASSLSGEKTQYFGPGTRLLVL.

This clonotype occurred a few times. The chain employs TRBV20-1 and TRBJ2-6; D might be TRBD1 (5 bases). From germline, CDR1 is DFQATT and CDR2 SNEGSKA (reference sequence). The ends were cut back, 7 bases at V and 4 bases at J, with 20 bases in the middle. The CDR3 sequence is 16 residues long. This CDR3 reads CSVSLGALSGANVLTF. The CDR3 bases are TGCAGTGTGTCTCTAGGGGCGCTTTCGGGGGCCAACGTCCTGACTTTC.

The DNA of the CDR3 is TGTGCCAGCAGTGAGGGGAACACCGGGGAGCTGTTTTTT. It encodes CASSEGNTGELFF. The chain recombines TRBV6-4 with TRBJ2-2; D unresolved. The V end was cut by 3 bases, the J end by 1 base, with 3 bases between. The CDR3 consists of 13 residues. The germline V gene encodes CDR1 MRHNA and CDR2 SNTAGT.

This clonotype is medium-sized. V gene TRBV19 combines with J gene TRBJ2-1, with D perhaps given as TRBD1 or TRBD2 (5 bases each). V was clipped by 4 bases and J by 0 bases, with 16 bases between them. The CDR3 covers 17 residues. From germline, CDR1 is LNHDA and CDR2 SQIVND (reference sequence). The CDR3: CASSTHFGASSYNEQFF. CDR3 nucleotides: TGTGCCAGTAGTACCCATTTCGGGGCGAGCTCCTACAATGAGCAGTTCTTC. Together with reference TRBV19 and TRBJ2-1, the CDR3 gives the full variable domain: DGGITQSPKYLFRKEGQNVTLSCEQNLNHDAMYWYRQDPGQGLRLIYYSQIVNDFQKGDIAEGYSVSREKKESFPLTVTSAQKNPTAFYLCASSTHFGASSYNEQFFGPGTRLTVL.

This chain links TRBV6-4 with TRBJ2-2, with no clear D. The germline V and J ends were trimmed by 2 bases and 2 bases, with 9 bases remaining between them. This CDR3 has 15 amino acids. Germline V gene data show CDR1 as MRHNA and CDR2 as SNTAGT. The CDR3 DNA sequence: TGTGCCAGCAGTGACACCCCGGACAACACCGGGGAGCTGTTTTTT. Translating gives CASSDTPDNTGELFF.

The chain uses TRBV4-2 and TRBJ2-7; TRBD1 or TRBD2 may be the D gene (5 bases each). This CDR3 contains 16 residues. Deletions cut 5 bases from V and 5 bases from J, with 22 bases between. Germline CDR1 and CDR2: LGHNA and YNFKEQ. CDR3 nucleotide sequence: TGTGCCAGCAGCACCGATCGGGGCAGTGGGGCAAACGAGCAGTACTTC. This codes for CASSTDRGSGANEQYF.

The rearrangement joins TRBV5-1 to TRBJ2-1; D remains ambiguous. The V gene's germline CDR1 is SGHRS and CDR2 YFSETQ. V dropped 5 bases and J dropped 3 bases, with 9 bases sitting between them. CDR3 length: 13 amino acids. In DNA, the CDR3 is TGCGCCAGCAGGGCTCCCGTCTACAATGAGCAGTTCTTC. Protein product: CASRAPVYNEQFF.

The chain couples TRBV6-1 to TRBJ1-5; tentative D call: TRBD1 (6 bases). V gave up 2 bases and J gave up 2 bases, with 10 bases separating them. Germline V gene lookup returns CDR1 MNHNS and CDR2 SASEGT. This CDR3 region has 15 residues. CDR3 sequence reads: CASSEWSGGNQPQHF. The CDR3 nucleotides are TGTGCCAGCAGTGAATGGTCAGGGGGCAATCAGCCCCAGCATTTT.

This rearrangement joins TRBV6-2 or TRBV6-3 to TRBJ2-2; D unresolved. In germline, CDR1 is MNHEY, CDR2 SVGEGT. This CDR3 comprises 15 residues. Trimming cost V 10 bases and J 3 bases, with 18 bases left between them. In DNA form, the CDR3 reads TGTGCCACAAAAGGTGGTTTACTTGACACCGGGGAGCTGTTTTTT. Protein product: CATKGGLLDTGELFF.

This clonotype is medium-sized by share. The gene calls are TRBV6-1 and TRBJ2-1; TRBD1 matches at 8 bases. J lost 9 bases, V lost 4 bases, and 8 bases had no gene match. Germline V gene sequence: CDR1 MNHNS, CDR2 SASEGT. The CDR3 consists of 14 residues. This CDR3 is CASSGGTGSSEQFF. The CDR3 DNA reads as TGTGCCAGCAGTGGCGGGACAGGTTCCTCTGAGCAGTTCTTC.

This clonotype has more than one count but fewer than ten. Just one base apart from a much larger clone, this may be a read error. It is likely a read error, because the conserved phenylalanine at the end of the CDR3 is missing. This CDR3 reads CSAREPGDGYQPQHC. In nucleotides, the CDR3 is TGCAGTGCTAGAGAACCCGGGGACGGGTATCAGCCCCAGCATTGT. The chain has TRBV20-1 and TRBJ1-5; maybe TRBD1 (5 bases). Trimming pared 0 bases from V and 5 bases from J, leaving 14 bases between. This CDR3 is built from 15 residues. Germline CDR1 DFQATT, CDR2 SNEGSKA (reference sequence).

This clonotype was seen only a few times. The chain combines TRBV10-1 with TRBJ2-2; 7 bases align to TRBD1. The trim removed 7 bases at V and 5 bases at J, leaving 7 bases unmatched. In germline, CDR1 is WNHNN, CDR2 SYGVQD (reference sequence). There are 14 residues in the CDR3. Here the CDR3 DNA reads TGCGCCAGCACCACCGGGACAGAAACCGGGGAGCTGTTTTTT. It codes for CASTTGTETGELFF.

In its sample, this clonotype is medium-sized (0.01 to 0.1%). This chain joins TRBV20-1 and TRBJ1-2; TRBD1 matches 9 bases. The J segment lost 4 bases and the V segment lost 3 bases, leaving 0 bases of the junction unmatched. Germline CDR1 reads DFQATT; CDR2 reads SNEGSKA (reference sequence). The CDR3 has 12 residues. In nucleotides, the CDR3 is TGCAGTGCTAGGGACAGGGGCTATGGCTACACCTTC. It specifies CSARDRGYGYTF.